Below, 25 T cell receptor beta chains from the same sample are listed, as sequenced in a study of blood T cell repertoires in COVID-19. Data came from immunoSEQ multiplex PCR; TCRdb stores just in-frame clones and leaves some out. The repertoire holds around 180,000 clones, roughly 77% seen once, with roughly 10% in the top ten. The sequenced material came from peripheral blood. The receptor set was obtained from a woman aged 80 or older with COVID-19, enrolled during active disease.

With respect to this clone: Relative to the germline gene, one junction end is altered; a read error may explain this. The chain employs TRBV3-1 (or the pseudogene TRBV3-2) and TRBJ1-5; D gene unclear. The CDR3 loop spans 13 amino acids. Germline V gene data show CDR1 as LGHDT and CDR2 as YNNKEL (reference sequence). DNA for the CDR3: TGTGCCAGCGGCCAGTCCTTAAATCAGCCCCAGCATTTT. Translating it yields CASGQSLNQPQHF.

This chain links TRBV9 with TRBJ1-2; 7 bases map to TRBD1. V lost 2 bases, J lost 8 bases, and 9 bases stayed unmatched. This CDR3 contains 14 residues. Germline-derived CDR1 and CDR2 are SGDLS and YYNGEE. This chain's CDR3 is CASSVGDSVEGYTF. The CDR3 nucleotides are TGTGCCAGCAGCGTTGGGGACAGCGTGGAAGGCTACACCTTC.

The chain carries TRBV5-5 and TRBJ2-7; 7 positions match TRBD1. The length of the CDR3 is 14 residues. Per the germline V gene, CDR1 is SGHKS and CDR2 is YYEKEE (reference sequence). V lost 0 bases, J lost 2 bases, and 2 bases stayed unmatched. CDR3 loop: CASSLEGAAYEQYF. DNA for the CDR3: TGTGCCAGCAGCTTGGAGGGGGCCGCCTACGAGCAGTACTTC. The variable domain in full, completed from reference TRBV5-5 and TRBJ2-7, reads DAGVTQSPTHLIKTRGQQVTLRCSPISGHKSVSWYQQVLGQGPQFIFQYYEKEERGRGNFPDRFSARQFPNYSSELNVNALLLGDSALYLCASSLEGAAYEQYFGPGTRLTVT.

The chain uses TRBV12-3 or TRBV12-4 and TRBJ1-5; D remains unclear. V lost 6 bases and J 1 base, leaving 7 bases between the germline ends. This CDR3 has 13 amino acids. The CDR3 spells CASRQASNQPQHF. In DNA form, the CDR3 reads TGTGCCAGCAGGCAAGCGAGCAATCAGCCCCAGCATTTT.

The rearrangement uses TRBV19 and TRBJ2-7, with TRBD2 identical over 7 bases. The junction had 11 bases not matched to a gene; V was cut back by 9 bases and J by 3 bases. Germline V gene sequence: CDR1 LNHDA, CDR2 SQIVND (reference sequence). The CDR3 runs 14 residues. Here the CDR3 reads CASKARGEGYEQYF. Written as DNA, the CDR3 is TGTGCCAGCAAAGCCCGGGGGGAAGGCTACGAGCAGTACTTC.

This chain links TRBV5-5 with TRBJ2-1, with D possibly being TRBD2 (6 bases). The V gene's germline CDR1 is SGHKS and CDR2 YYEKEE (reference sequence). The V end was cut by 0 bases, the J end by 2 bases, with 15 bases between. The CDR3 loop spans 17 amino acids. The DNA of the CDR3 is TGTGCCAGCAGCTTGGGCGGGGAGTCTATCACCTACAATGAGCAGTTCTTC. Its translation is CASSLGGESITYNEQFF.

This clone appeared a single time. V usage is TRBV2 and J usage is TRBJ2-7, with 7 bases matching TRBD2. The CDR3 loop spans 15 amino acids. Germline V CDR1 and CDR2: SNHLY, FYNNEI. After removal of 1 base from V and 4 bases from J, the junction contained 7 bases not matched to a gene. CDR3 sequence reads: CASSEGGGTLYEQYF. The CDR3 nucleotides read TGTGCCAGCAGTGAAGGGGGGGGAACCCTTTACGAGCAGTACTTC. The entire variable domain, with the rest obtained from reference TRBV2 and TRBJ2-7, is as follows: EPEVTQTPSHQVTQMGQEVILRCVPISNHLYFYWYRQILGQKVEFLVSFYNNEISEKSEIFDDQFSVERPDGSNFTLKIRSTKLEDSAMYFCASSEGGGTLYEQYFGPGTRLTVT.

The J gene is TRBJ2-1, the V gene TRBV5-4, with 9 positions matching TRBD2. CDR1 is SGHNT and CDR2 is YYREEE in the germline V gene (reference sequence). CDR3 length: 15 residues. Unmatched junction bases numbered 5, after V lost 4 bases and J lost 3 bases. The CDR3, as DNA: TGTGCCAGCAGCCGTAGCGGGAGAGGCTACAATGAGCAGTTCTTC. Amino acid sequence: CASSRSGRGYNEQFF.

V gene TRBV5-1 combines with J gene TRBJ1-3, with no clear D. Germline values: CDR1 SGHRS, CDR2 YFSETQ. Trimming stripped 4 bases from V and 0 bases from J, with 14 bases between. The CDR3 is 16 amino acids. The CDR3 region has the DNA TGCGCCAGCAGCCGGATCCCGGGGAGCTCTGGAAACACCATATATTTT. It translates to CASSRIPGSSGNTIYF.

This rearrangement joins TRBV12-3 or TRBV12-4 to TRBJ2-7; no reliable D call. Trimming took off 2 bases at V and 5 bases at J, with 10 bases between the two ends. The CDR3 loop spans 13 amino acids. CDR3 loop: CASSLFLGNEQYF. CDR3 in DNA: TGTGCCAGCAGTTTATTTCTGGGCAACGAGCAGTACTTC.

The rearrangement links TRBV7-9 to TRBJ2-1; 8 bases agree with TRBD1. The junction had 8 bases not matched to a gene; V was cut back by 0 bases and J by 4 bases. CDR3 length: 17 residues. In germline, CDR1 is SEHNR, CDR2 FQNEAQ (reference sequence). The CDR3 DNA is TGTGCCAGCAGCTTAGCAACCGGGACAGGTTCGTACAATGAGCAGTTCTTC. Amino acid sequence: CASSLATGTGSYNEQFF.

The chain couples TRBV6-6 to TRBJ2-7, with 7 bases lining up with TRBD2. The V and J ends lost 4 bases and 5 bases, in that order; junction bases with no gene match: 5. This CDR3 region has 13 residues. Germline CDR1 and CDR2: MNHNY and SVGAGI (reference sequence). DNA for the CDR3: TGTGCCAGCAGTTTTTGGGGGAGGGACGAGCAGTACTTC. Encoded protein: CASSFWGRDEQYF.

This chain uses TRBV6-5 with TRBJ2-1, with 9 bases aligning to TRBD1. The V and J ends lost 11 bases and 6 bases, in that order; junction bases with no gene match: 11. In germline, CDR1 is MNHEY, CDR2 SVGAGI. The CDR3 is made up of 14 amino acids. CDR3 region: CALIPGQGRNEQFF. In nucleotides, the CDR3 is TGTGCCCTAATCCCGGGACAGGGCCGCAATGAGCAGTTCTTC.

Only a few counts were recorded for this clone. This rearrangement joins TRBV19 to TRBJ2-7; 7 positions match TRBD1. The CDR3 consists of 14 residues. Germline trimming cut 8 bases from V and 4 bases from J; bases unmatched to any gene: 11. The germline CDR1 and CDR2 sequences are LNHDA and SQIVND (reference sequence). The CDR3 DNA is TGTGCCAGTTCATCCGGGACAGACCCGTACGAGCAGTACTTC. Protein: CASSSGTDPYEQYF.

The rearrangement uses TRBV6-1 and TRBJ1-1; 8 positions match TRBD1. With 6 bases clipped from V and 3 bases from J, the junction kept 18 bases outside the gene matches. The CDR3 contains 18 residues. Germline V gives CDR1 MNHNS, CDR2 SASEGT. The CDR3 sequence: CASREPRWAPTGDTEAFF. CDR3 in DNA: TGTGCCAGCAGGGAACCCCGCTGGGCCCCGACAGGGGACACTGAAGCTTTCTTT.

The V call is TRBV10-3, the J call TRBJ2-2, with 7 positions matching TRBD1. From germline, CDR1 is ENHRY and CDR2 SYGVKD. V shed 7 bases and J 3 bases; nucleotides not matched to a gene: 2. The CDR3 has 13 residues. This CDR3 reads CAITQGDTGELFF. The CDR3 coding sequence is TGTGCCATCACCCAGGGGGACACCGGGGAGCTGTTTTTT.

As DNA, the CDR3 is TGTGCCAGCAGCAAAGTAACAGCCTACGAGCAGTACTTC. Its translation: CASSKVTAYEQYF. The chain employs TRBV21-1 and TRBJ2-7; the table's TRBD1 call for D was not verified on the DNA. TRBV21-1 is listed as a pseudogene. This CDR3 comprises 13 residues.

The chain joins TRBV30 to TRBJ1-4; 7 positions match TRBD1. The CDR3 is made up of 14 amino acids. Trimming removed 1 base from V and 4 bases from J; junction bases left unmatched: 3. CDR1 GTSNPN and CDR2 SVGIG come from the germline V gene (reference sequence). CDR3 in amino acids: CAWSAGTVNEKLFF. In nucleotides, the CDR3 is TGTGCCTGGAGTGCCGGGACAGTTAATGAAAAACTGTTTTTT.

The chain combines TRBV28 with TRBJ2-7; D possibly corresponds to TRBD1 (6 bases). CDR1 is MDHEN, CDR2 SYDVKM, per germline. The CDR3 extends over 16 amino acids. Deletions cut 6 bases from V and 0 bases from J, with 18 bases between. The CDR3 DNA sequence: TGTGCCAGCAGCCCCCCAGGGGTCCCTCGCTCCTACGAGCAGTACTTC. Translated, it gives CASSPPGVPRSYEQYF.

The V gene is TRBV7-9, the J gene TRBJ1-2; possibly TRBD1 for D (5 bases). Germline V gene sequence: CDR1 SEHNR, CDR2 FQNEAQ (reference sequence). V lost 3 bases, J lost 6 bases, and 8 bases lay in between. The CDR3 consists of 12 residues. In DNA, the CDR3 is TGTGCCAGCAGCTTCGCGGGGGATGGCTACACCTTC. This gives the protein CASSFAGDGYTF.

This sequence joins TRBV7-2 and TRBJ2-5, with TRBD2 as a possible D gene (5 bases). Germline V gene lookup returns CDR1 SGHTA and CDR2 FQGNSA. The CDR3 is made up of 14 amino acids. Trimming removed 1 base at V and 14 bases at J, with 20 bases between. For the CDR3, the DNA is TGTGCCAGCAGCTTAGAAGGGAGCCGAGGAGACCCATACTTC. Protein sequence: CASSLEGSRGDPYF.

The rearrangement links TRBV7-2 to TRBJ1-6; 9 bases agree with TRBD1. V shed 1 base and J 6 bases; nucleotides not matched to a gene: 1. The CDR3 covers 15 residues. The germline V gene has CDR1 SGHTA and CDR2 FQGNSA. CDR3 loop: CASSLGQGGNSPLHF. The CDR3 DNA follows: TGTGCCAGCAGCTTAGGACAGGGGGGTAATTCACCCCTCCACTTT. The whole variable domain, remainder taken from reference TRBV7-2 and TRBJ1-6, is GAGVSQSPSNKVTEKGKDVELRCDPISGHTALYWYRQSLGQGLEFLIYFQGNSAPDKSGLPSDRFSAERTGGSVSTLTIQRTQQEDSAVYLCASSLGQGGNSPLHFGNGTRLTVT.

This clone was found once. The V call is TRBV10-3, the J call TRBJ1-1; D is possibly TRBD1 (5 bases). Trimming took off 4 bases at V and 1 base at J, with 13 bases between the two ends. The germline CDR1 and CDR2 sequences are ENHRY and SYGVKD. The CDR3 loop spans 15 amino acids. CDR3 sequence: CAISVQEESNTEAFF. For the CDR3, the DNA is TGTGCCATCAGTGTACAGGAAGAATCGAACACTGAAGCTTTCTTT.

This clone was found a few times. This chain uses TRBV19 with TRBJ2-5, with 8 bases aligning to TRBD2. The V and J ends lost 1 base and 2 bases, in that order; junction bases with no gene match: 6. The CDR3 consists of 16 residues. Per the germline V gene, CDR1 is LNHDA and CDR2 is SQIVND (reference sequence). The CDR3 protein is CASSIGAGGAQETQYF. CDR3 nucleotide sequence: TGTGCCAGTAGTATAGGCGCGGGAGGCGCACAAGAGACCCAGTACTTC.

The CDR3 loop reads CASRLRSTAGGVAFF. For the CDR3, the DNA is TGTGCCAGTAGACTCAGGAGTACCGCCGGGGGGGTAGCTTTCTTT. The chain combines TRBV19 with TRBJ1-1; maybe TRBD1 (5 bases). The CDR3 covers 15 residues. Trimming stripped 6 bases from V and 10 bases from J, with 24 bases between. Germline V gives CDR1 LNHDA, CDR2 SQIVND (reference sequence).